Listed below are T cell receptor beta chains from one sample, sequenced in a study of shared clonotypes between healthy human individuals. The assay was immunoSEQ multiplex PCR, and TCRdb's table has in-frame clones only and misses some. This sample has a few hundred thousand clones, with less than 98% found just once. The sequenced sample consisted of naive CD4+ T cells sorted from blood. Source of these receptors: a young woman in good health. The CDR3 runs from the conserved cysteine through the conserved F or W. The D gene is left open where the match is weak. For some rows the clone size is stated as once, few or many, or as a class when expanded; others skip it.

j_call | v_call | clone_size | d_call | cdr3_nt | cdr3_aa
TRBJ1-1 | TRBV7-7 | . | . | TGTGCCAGCAGCTTTCATGGGGCAATGAACACTGAAGCTTTCTTT | CASSFHGAMNTEAFF
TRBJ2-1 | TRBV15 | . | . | TGTGCCACCACCAAACCCACAGGGACTGAGCAGTTCTTC | CATTKPTGTEQFF
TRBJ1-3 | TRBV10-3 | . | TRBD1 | TGTGCCATCTCGCAGGGGGCGGGAAACACCATATATTTT | CAISQGAGNTIYF
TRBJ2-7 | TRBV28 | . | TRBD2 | TGTGCCAGCAGTTTAGCTACTAGCGGGGGTTACGAGCAGTACTTC | CASSLATSGGYEQYF
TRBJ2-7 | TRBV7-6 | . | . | TGTGCCAGCAGCTTAGGAGACGTACTTTCCTACGAGCAGTACTTC | CASSLGDVLSYEQYF
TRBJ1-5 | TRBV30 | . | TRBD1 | TGTGCCTGGAGTAGGGGGCACTACTATAGCAATCAGCCCCAGCATTTT | CAWSRGHYYSNQPQHF
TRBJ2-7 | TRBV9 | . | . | TGTGCCAGCAGCGTAGAAAGTACAGGCGGTTACTACGAGCAGTACTTC | CASSVESTGGYYEQYF
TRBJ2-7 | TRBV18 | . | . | TGTGCCAGCTCACCCAGACGGTCGACCTACGAGCAGTACTTC | CASSPRRSTYEQYF
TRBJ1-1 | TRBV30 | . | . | TGTGCCTGGAGTGTACGAAGGGATGTTGCTGAAGCTTTCTTT | CAWSVRRDVAEAFF
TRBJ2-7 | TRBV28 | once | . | TGTGCCAGCAGCCCTGACTACGAGCAGTACTTC | CASSPDYEQYF
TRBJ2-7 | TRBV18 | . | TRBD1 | TGTGCCAGCTCGCCAGGGACAGGGGTTACCTACGAGCAGTACTTC | CASSPGTGVTYEQYF
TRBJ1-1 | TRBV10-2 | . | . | TGCGCCAGCAGTACATCACAGGGTGGAGAAGCTTTCTTT | CASSTSQGGEAFF
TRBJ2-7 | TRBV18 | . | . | TGTGCCAGCTCACCACCGAATCAGTGGCACGAGCAGTACTTC | CASSPPNQWHEQYF
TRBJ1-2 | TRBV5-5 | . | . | TGTGCCAGCAGCTTGGACAGGCCTAACTATGGCTACACCTTC | CASSLDRPNYGYTF
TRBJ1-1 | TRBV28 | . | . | TGTGCCAGCGGGGGGCCTCCCGTGAGCACTGAAGCTTTCTTT | CASGGPPVSTEAFF
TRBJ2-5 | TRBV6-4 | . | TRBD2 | TGTGCCAGCAGTGACGGGACTAGCGGGAAGCAGTACTTC | CASSDGTSGKQYF
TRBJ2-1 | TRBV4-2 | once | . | TGTGCCAGCAGCCAAGGGGGGTCGAGCTCCTACAATGAGCAGTTCTTC | CASSQGGSSSYNEQFF
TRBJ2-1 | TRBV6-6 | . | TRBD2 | TGTGCCAGCAGAAACAGCGGGAACACCTACAATGAGCAGTTCTTC | CASRNSGNTYNEQFF
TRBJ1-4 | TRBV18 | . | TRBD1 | TGTGCCAGCTCAGGACAGGGAATTCCCCAAATCTACGATGCAACTAATGAAAAACTGTTTTTT | CASSGQGIPQIYDATNEKLFF
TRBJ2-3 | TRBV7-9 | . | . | TGTGCCAGCAGCATGAGCGAACTTGATACGCAGTATTTT | CASSMSELDTQYF
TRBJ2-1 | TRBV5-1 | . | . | TGCGCCAGCAGTGGAACGCCGCTCTACAATGAGCAGTTCTTC | CASSGTPLYNEQFF
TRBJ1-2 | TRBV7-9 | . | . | TGTGCCAGCAGCTTACTACAGGACCGCTATGGCTACACCTTC | CASSLLQDRYGYTF
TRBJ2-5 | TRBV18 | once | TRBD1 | TGTGCCAGCTCACGGACAGGGGAGGAGACCCAGTACTTC | CASSRTGEETQYF
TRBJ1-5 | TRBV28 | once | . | TGTGCCAGCAGCTCCTTCGCCGCAGGGGCCACCAGGAATCAGCCCCAGCATTTT | CASSSFAAGATRNQPQHF
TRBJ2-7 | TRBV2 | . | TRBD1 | TGTGCCAGCAGTGAACGTGGACAGGAGACGTACGAGCAGTACTTC | CASSERGQETYEQYF
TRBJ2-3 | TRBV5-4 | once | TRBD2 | TGTGCCAGCAGCTTGACTAGCGGGAGTTATACGCAGTATTTT | CASSLTSGSYTQYF
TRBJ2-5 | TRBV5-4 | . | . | TGTGCCAGCAGCAAAGGGGGTTATGGGATTGAGACCCAGTACTTC | CASSKGGYGIETQYF
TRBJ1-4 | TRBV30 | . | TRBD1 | TGTGCCTGGAGGCCCCTGGGGGCAGGGGGTGGTGAAAAACTGTTTTTT | CAWRPLGAGGGEKLFF
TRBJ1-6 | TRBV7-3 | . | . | TGTGCCAGCAGCCTAAGTGGGGGGCCGATTTATAATTCACCCCTCCACTTT | CASSLSGGPIYNSPLHF
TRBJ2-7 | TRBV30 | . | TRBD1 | TGTGCCTGGAGTACCGGGACAGGGGTTTACGAGCAGTACTTC | CAWSTGTGVYEQYF
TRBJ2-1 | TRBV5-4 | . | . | TGTGCCAGCAGCTTGGTGGGGAGCCCCTACAATGAGCAGTTCTTC | CASSLVGSPYNEQFF
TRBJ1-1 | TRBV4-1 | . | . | TGCGCCAGCAGCCCTTCAGGGTCCCAGAACACTGAAGCTTTCTTT | CASSPSGSQNTEAFF
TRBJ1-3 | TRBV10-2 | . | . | TGCGCCAGCAGTCCCTCCCAGCGGGGAAACACCATATATTTT | CASSPSQRGNTIYF
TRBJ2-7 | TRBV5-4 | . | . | TGTGCCAGCAGTCACGGGACCGGGCGTGGCGACGAGCAGTACTTC | CASSHGTGRGDEQYF
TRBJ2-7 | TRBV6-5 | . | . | TGTGCCAGCAGTTACATGAAACTGGGCGCGGGTGAGCAGTACTTC | CASSYMKLGAGEQYF
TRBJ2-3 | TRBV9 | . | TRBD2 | TGTGCCAGCAGCGTAGGTATTAGCGGGACTACAGATACGCAGTATTTT | CASSVGISGTTDTQYF
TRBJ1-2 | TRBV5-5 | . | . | TGTGCCAGCAGCTCGTGGACCTCGGAAAACTATGGCTACACCTTC | CASSSWTSENYGYTF
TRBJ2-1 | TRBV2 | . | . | TGTGCCAGCAGCCTCAGGGGTGAGCAGTTCTTC | CASSLRGEQFF
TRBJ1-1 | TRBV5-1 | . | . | TGCGCCAGCAGCTTGGGCAGGGACACTGAAGCTTTCTTT | CASSLGRDTEAFF
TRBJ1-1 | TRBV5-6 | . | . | TGTGCCAGCAGCTTGGCGAACACTGAAGCTTTCTTT | CASSLANTEAFF
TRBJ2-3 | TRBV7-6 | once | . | TGTGCCAGCAGCTTAACAGATACGCAGTATTTT | CASSLTDTQYF
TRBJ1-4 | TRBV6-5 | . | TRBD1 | TGTGCCAGCAGTTTTGGCAGGGTCAGGACAGGTGAAAAACTGTTTTTT | CASSFGRVRTGEKLFF
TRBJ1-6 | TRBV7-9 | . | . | TGTGCCAGCAGCCCTCACGGGGACCCAAATTCACCCCTCCACTTT | CASSPHGDPNSPLHF
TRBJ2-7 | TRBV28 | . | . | TGTGCCAGCAGTCTCCTTTACGAGCAGTACTTC | CASSLLYEQYF
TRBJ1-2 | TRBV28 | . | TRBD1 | TGTGCCAGCAGCCGGGACAGGGCCTATGGCTACACCTTC | CASSRDRAYGYTF
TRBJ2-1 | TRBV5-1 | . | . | TGCGCCAGCAGCTTGGTCCCTAGCGATGAGCAGTTCTTC | CASSLVPSDEQFF
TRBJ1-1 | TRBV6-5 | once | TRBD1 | TGTGCCAGCAGTCCTCGACAGGGGACTGAAGCTTTCTTT | CASSPRQGTEAFF
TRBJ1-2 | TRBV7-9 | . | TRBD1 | TGTGCCAGCAGCACCGAAACAGGGGGACTTGACTATGGCTACACCTTC | CASSTETGGLDYGYTF
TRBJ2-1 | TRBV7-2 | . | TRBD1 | TGTGCCAGCAGCCCCTACAGGGGCCCACGGGATGAGCAGTTCTTC | CASSPYRGPRDEQFF
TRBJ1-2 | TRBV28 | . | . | TGTGCCAGCAGTTTAGTACAGCCAGTTAACTATGGCTACACCTTC | CASSLVQPVNYGYTF
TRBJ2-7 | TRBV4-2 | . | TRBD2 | TGTGCCAGCAGCACCGGACTAGCGGGACCCTACGAGCAGTACTTC | CASSTGLAGPYEQYF